This T cell receptor beta chain was observed in a study of CD8+ T cells in alopecia areata. Treatment in this sample: oral pan-JAK inhibitor, 5-10 mg twice daily. TCR sequencing used cDNA made by reverse transcription of extracted RNA. The repertoire was sequenced with immunoSEQ multiplex PCR; TCRdb's copy has only in-frame clones and lacks some. The profile shows hundreds of thousands of clones, more than 30% of them singletons. Regarding this clone: Its cognate antigen is unknown.

General study findings and limits: Amid tofacitinib therapy, many expanded lesional clones stayed present in scalp and blood. Tofacitinib significantly lowered scalp clonality and expanded CD8+ clones among the top 100.

The length of the CDR3 is 13 residues. CDR1 and CDR2 from the germline V gene are SQVTM and ANQGSEA. With 4 bases removed from V and 4 bases from J, the gap between germline ends came to 11 bases. The origin of this receptor is a human donor with alopecia areata. V is TRBV29-1 and J is TRBJ2-1, with D unresolved. Material: CD4+ T cells sorted from blood, obtained around week 30, from a patient treated with tofacitinib. The CDR3 reads CSVVKELYNEQFF. The CDR3, as DNA: TGCAGCGTTGTTAAGGAGTTGTACAATGAGCAGTTCTTC.